Detailed here is one T cell receptor (beta chain). The antigen is not known. Germline CDR1 reads SGHRS; CDR2 reads YFSETQ. The CDR3 contains 15 residues. Trimming removed 6 bases from V and 3 bases from J; junction bases left unmatched: 9. Libraries were prepared by immunoSEQ multiplex PCR; TCRdb keeps only in-frame clonotypes and omits some of them. Counted here are 50,000 to 65,000 clones, over 75% occurring once; the ten biggest clones make up around 2.5%. This entry is derived from a study of a mutant IDH1 vaccine in newly diagnosed glioma. Overall study context: Patients previously underwent radiotherapy, temozolomide, or both, and most underwent both.

Time point given: week 11, during vaccination. Alongside topical imiquimod, each dose of vaccine comprised 300 ug of mutant IDH1 20-mer peptide. The sample in question was PBMCs, obtained from a glioma patient whose treatment included an IDH1 peptide vaccine. The chain recombines TRBV5-1 with TRBJ2-3, with 8 bases fitting TRBD2. This TCR came from a man over 45 with glioma. The CDR3 protein is CASNPSGGMTDTQYF. The CDR3 nucleotides read TGCGCCAGCAACCCCTCGGGAGGGATGACAGATACGCAGTATTTT.